Following are 6 T cell receptor beta chains from one sample sequenced in a study of Graves' ophthalmopathy and Graves' hyperthyroidism. Investigators amplified TCR beta CDR3 regions from RNA transcripts. First-round RT-PCR used HTBI primers; second-round multiplex PCR followed. Each CDR3 protein gets one entry after TCRdb re-called the multiplex PCR reads with MiXCR. The table lists hundreds of thousands of distinct CDR3 sequences, roughly 21% of them singletons. The sequenced material came from peripheral blood. These receptors were collected from a woman aged 18-30 years with stable Graves' hyperthyroidism.

The chain is built from TRBV19 and TRBJ2-2; 8 nucleotides line up with TRBD2. V dropped 9 bases and J dropped 4; count of bases not matched to a gene: 10. The CDR3 is 15 residues long. Germline-derived CDR1 and CDR2 are LNHDA and SQIVND (reference sequence). The CDR3 DNA is TGTGCCAGCCAAACGGGACTAGAAGGCACCGGGGAGCTGTTTTTT. Translation gives CASQTGLEGTGELFF.

The sample holds a few counts of this clonotype. The V gene is TRBV18, the J gene TRBJ2-2, with 7 bases that match TRBD1. Germline V gene lookup returns CDR1 KGHSH and CDR2 LQKENI. The V segment lost 4 bases and the J segment 4 bases; nucleotides outside the gene matches: 12. This CDR3 region has 17 residues. The CDR3 reads CASSREATGSGTGELFF. CDR3 coding DNA: TGTGCCAGCTCACGGGAAGCGACAGGGTCCGGCACCGGGGAGCTGTTTTTT.

This clonotype was detected a few times. J is TRBJ1-2 and V is TRBV30; a possible D gene is TRBD1 (5 bases). The CDR3 contains 14 residues. Germline CDR1 is GTSNPN and CDR2 is SVGIG (reference sequence). V lost 4 bases to trimming and J lost 4 bases, with 16 bases between them. The CDR3 nucleotides are TGTGCCTGGAAGGTAAAGGACACAACCTATGGCTACACCTTC. Its translation is CAWKVKDTTYGYTF.

This clonotype was found many times. It may be a read error: a sequence one base away is much more abundant. The chain employs TRBV6-2 or TRBV6-3 and TRBJ2-5; D is uncertain. The CDR3 totals 12 residues. Trimming cost V 2 bases and J 6 bases, with 7 bases left between them. Looked up from germline, CDR1 is MNHEY and CDR2 is SVGEGT. The CDR3: CASSYRSKTQYF. In nucleotides, the CDR3 is TGTGCCAGCAGTTACCGAAGCAAGACCCAGTACTTC.

The CDR3 sequence: CSAREDRRGVTQETQYF. The CDR3, as DNA: TGCAGTGCTAGAGAGGATCGGCGGGGGGTCACCCAAGAGACCCAGTACTTC. The chain carries TRBV20-1 and TRBJ2-5; 8 bases are shared with TRBD2. The germline CDR1 and CDR2 sequences are DFQATT and SNEGSKA (reference sequence). Trimming took 0 bases from V and 1 from J; bases not matched to a gene: 10. CDR3 size: 17 residues.

This clonotype was counted many times. This chain links TRBV11-2 with TRBJ2-2, with unresolved D. V was pared by 4 bases and J by 1 base, with 7 bases between. There are 14 residues in the CDR3. CDR1 and CDR2 (germline): SGHAT, FQNNGV. The CDR3 region has the DNA TGTGCCAGCAGCTCCGTCAGGAACACCGGGGAGCTGTTTTTT. It specifies CASSSVRNTGELFF.